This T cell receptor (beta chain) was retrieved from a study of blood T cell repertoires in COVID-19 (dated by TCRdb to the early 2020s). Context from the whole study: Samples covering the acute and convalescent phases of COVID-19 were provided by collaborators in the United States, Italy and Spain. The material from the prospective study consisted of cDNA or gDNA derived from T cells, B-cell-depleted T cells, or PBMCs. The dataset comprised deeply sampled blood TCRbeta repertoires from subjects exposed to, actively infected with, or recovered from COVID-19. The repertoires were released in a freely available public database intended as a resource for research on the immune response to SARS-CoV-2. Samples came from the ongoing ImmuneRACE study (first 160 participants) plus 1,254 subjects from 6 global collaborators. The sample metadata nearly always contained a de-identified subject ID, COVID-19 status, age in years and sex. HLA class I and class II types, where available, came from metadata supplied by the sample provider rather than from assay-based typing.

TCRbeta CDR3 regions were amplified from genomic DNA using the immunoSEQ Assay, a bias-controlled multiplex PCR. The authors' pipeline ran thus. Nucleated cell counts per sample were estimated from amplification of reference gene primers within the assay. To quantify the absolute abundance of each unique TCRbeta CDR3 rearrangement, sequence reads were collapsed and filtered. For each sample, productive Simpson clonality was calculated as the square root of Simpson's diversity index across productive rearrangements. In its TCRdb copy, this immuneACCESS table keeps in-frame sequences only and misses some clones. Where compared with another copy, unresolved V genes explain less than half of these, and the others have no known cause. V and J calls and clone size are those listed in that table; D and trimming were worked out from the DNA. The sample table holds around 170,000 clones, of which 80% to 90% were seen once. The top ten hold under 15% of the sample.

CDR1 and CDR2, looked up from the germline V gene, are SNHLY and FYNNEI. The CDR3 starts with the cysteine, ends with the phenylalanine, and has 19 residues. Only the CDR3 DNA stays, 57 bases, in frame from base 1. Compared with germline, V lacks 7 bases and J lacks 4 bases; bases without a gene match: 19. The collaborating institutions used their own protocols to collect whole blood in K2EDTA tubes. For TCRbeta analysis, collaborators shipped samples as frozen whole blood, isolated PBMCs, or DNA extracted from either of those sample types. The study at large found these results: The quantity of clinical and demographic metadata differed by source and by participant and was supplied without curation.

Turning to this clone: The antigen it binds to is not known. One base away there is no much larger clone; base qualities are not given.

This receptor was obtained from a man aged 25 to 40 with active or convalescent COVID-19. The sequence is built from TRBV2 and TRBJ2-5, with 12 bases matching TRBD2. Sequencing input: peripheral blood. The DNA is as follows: TGTGCCAGCACCTCAAGTGAGCTAGCGGGAGGGCAGGGCGGAGAGACCCAGTACTTC. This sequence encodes CASTSSELAGGQGGETQYF.